A selection of T cell receptor beta chains follows, all from one sample in a study of OX40 agonist ivuxolimab in advanced cancers. Clones were read by immunoSEQ multiplex PCR, and TCRdb kept only the in-frame ones, dropping some. The repertoire holds roughly 63,000 clones, approximately 86% seen once, with about 1.2% in the top ten. Here the sequenced sample was CD4+ or CD8+ T cells sorted from blood, taken in a trial of the OX40 agonist ivuxolimab. Receptors originate from an adult with an advanced solid tumor such as melanoma, head and neck, liver or kidney cancer. CDR3s include the opening cysteine and the closing phenylalanine or tryptophan. Fields, in order: clone size, V gene, D gene, J gene, CDR3 DNA, CDR3 protein. D genes are given only for firm matches. Rows may omit the clone size; those that give it use once, few, many or a size class.

>few|TRBV6-1|-|TRBJ2-1
TGTGCCAGCAGTGAATGGGGTTCAGGGCGCAATGAGCAGTTCTTC
CASSEWGSGRNEQFF
>once|TRBV7-3|TRBD2|TRBJ2-2
TGTGCCAGCAGCTTCAGCGGGGGTAACACCGGGGAGCTGTTTTTT
CASSFSGGNTGELFF
>-|TRBV5-6|-|TRBJ1-4
TGTGCCAGCAGCAGGCTCCCGACAGCAACTAATGAAAAACTGTTTTTT
CASSRLPTATNEKLFF
>-|TRBV19|-|TRBJ1-1
TGTGCCAGTAGATTCTCGGGTCAGACTGAAGCTTTCTTT
CASRFSGQTEAFF
>-|TRBV9|-|TRBJ1-6
TGTGCCAGCAGCGTTACGGGGTCAAGCTCCTATAATTCACCCCTCCACTTT
CASSVTGSSSYNSPLHF
>-|TRBV5-1|-|TRBJ1-1
TGCGCCAGCAGCTACCAAAAGGGGTACACTGAAGCTTTCTTT
CASSYQKGYTEAFF
>-|TRBV6-1|TRBD2|TRBJ2-7
TGTGCCGGAGGACTAGCGGGGGGTAGCTCCTACGAGCAGTACTTC
CAGGLAGGSSYEQYF
>once|TRBV5-1|-|TRBJ2-6
TGCGCCAGCAGCTTGGGTGGGGGCTCTGGGGCCAACGTCCTGACTTTC
CASSLGGGSGANVLTF
>-|TRBV10-3|TRBD1|TRBJ2-7
TGTGCCATCAGTGAAAGAGGGGGCGCGAACAACGAGCAGTACTTC
CAISERGGANNEQYF
>-|TRBV7-3|TRBD2|TRBJ2-3
TGTGCCAGCAGCAACCGACTAGCGGGGGCCAGCACAGATACGCAGTATTTT
CASSNRLAGASTDTQYF
>-|TRBV25-1|TRBD1|TRBJ2-2
TGTGCCAGCCGGGGGATGGGACAGGGTGCGACCGGGGAGCTGTTTTTT
CASRGMGQGATGELFF
>-|TRBV5-1|TRBD1|TRBJ2-4
TGCGCCAGCAGCTTTAGACAGGGGGCTTCGGACATTCAGTACTTC
CASSFRQGASDIQYF
>-|TRBV6-6|-|TRBJ2-4
TGTGCCAGCAGTGGGTCGTCTCGAAAAAACATTCAGTACTTC
CASSGSSRKNIQYF
>-|TRBV6-5|TRBD1|TRBJ1-4
TGTGCCAGCAGTCGCAGGACAGGGGGACGAGAAAAACTGTTTTTT
CASSRRTGGREKLFF
>-|TRBV6-1|-|TRBJ1-1
TGTGCCAGCAGTGACAGGGGTAGAAGGACTGAAGCTTTCTTT
CASSDRGRRTEAFF
>-|TRBV11-1|-|TRBJ2-2
TGTGCCAGCAGCCAGGGCGGCAGGCCTTCACCCGGGGAGCTGTTTTTT
CASSQGGRPSPGELFF
>once|TRBV5-5|-|TRBJ1-2
TGTGCCAGCAGCGACCATGGCAGGGGAGGGTGGGGCTACACCTTC
CASSDHGRGGWGYTF
>-|TRBV18|-|TRBJ2-1
TGTGCCAGCTCCGTATTAGGGGGTTTGGACAATGAGCAGTTCTTC
CASSVLGGLDNEQFF
>-|TRBV18|TRBD1|TRBJ1-5
TGTGCCAGCTCACGGACAGGCCGCAATCAGCCCCAGCATTTT
CASSRTGRNQPQHF
>few|TRBV7-2|-|TRBJ1-6
TGTGCCAGCAGCTTCGGAGGGAGAGGGGCGCCCCTCCACTTT
CASSFGGRGAPLHF
>-|TRBV6-1|-|TRBJ2-3
TGTGCCAGCAGTGAACGTTCCCGCACAGATACGCAGTATTTT
CASSERSRTDTQYF
>-|TRBV18|-|TRBJ2-1
TGTGCCAGCTCATCAACAACAGGGCGGGCATCGTACAATGAGCAGTTCTTC
CASSSTTGRASYNEQFF
>-|TRBV5-1|-|TRBJ2-5
TGCGCCAGCAGCCCCGGCAACTCTGAAGAGACCCAGTACTTC
CASSPGNSEETQYF
>-|TRBV30|TRBD2|TRBJ2-7
TGTGCCTGGAGTCGAGCGGGGGCACCGCCTTCCTACGAGCAGTACTTC
CAWSRAGAPPSYEQYF
>-|TRBV18|-|TRBJ1-1
TGTGCCAGCTCACCAACTCGACGGAACACTGAAGCTTTCTTT
CASSPTRRNTEAFF
>-|TRBV18|-|TRBJ2-7
TGTGCCAGCTCACCCTCCCGGGGCAAGTACTCCTACGAGCAGTACTTC
CASSPSRGKYSYEQYF
>once|TRBV27|-|TRBJ2-2
TGTGCCAGCAGCCCCTTTGGCCCGAACACCGGGGAGCTGTTTTTT
CASSPFGPNTGELFF
>-|TRBV18|-|TRBJ1-2
TGTGCCAGCTCCGTATTGGACTCGGTCTATGGCTACACCTTC
CASSVLDSVYGYTF
>-|TRBV2|TRBD1|TRBJ1-1
TGTGCCAGCAGTAGACAGGGGATGAACACTGAAGCTTTCTTT
CASSRQGMNTEAFF
>-|TRBV7-9|-|TRBJ2-7
TGTGCCAGCAGCTTATGGGGAGACGAGCAGTACTTC
CASSLWGDEQYF
>-|TRBV11-2|-|TRBJ2-7
TGTGCCAGCAGCTTAGGGACGACCTCAGGCTACGAGCAGTACTTC
CASSLGTTSGYEQYF
>-|TRBV18|TRBD1|TRBJ1-2
TGTGCCAGCTCACCAGGGGACAGGGGGCGCATTGGCTACACCTTC
CASSPGDRGRIGYTF
>-|TRBV19|TRBD1|TRBJ2-6
TGTGCCAGTAGTATAGTTGGGACAGGGCTACCCGGGGCCAACGTCCTGACTTTC
CASSIVGTGLPGANVLTF
>-|TRBV7-9|TRBD1|TRBJ1-4
TGTGCCAGCAGCCCAGGACAGGCGGGAAAACTGTTTTTT
CASSPGQAGKLFF
>-|TRBV29-1|-|TRBJ1-4
TGCAGCGTTGGGGGGGCAACTAATGAAAAACTGTTTTTT
CSVGGATNEKLFF
>-|TRBV7-2|-|TRBJ2-2
TGTGCCAGCAGCTCGAGGGGGTCGAACACCGGGGAGCTGTTTTTT
CASSSRGSNTGELFF
>-|TRBV18|-|TRBJ2-7
TGTGCCAGCTCACTCATGAGCCGGACAGCCGAGCAGTACTTC
CASSLMSRTAEQYF
>-|TRBV10-3|TRBD2|TRBJ2-3
TGTGCCATCAGTGAGTCGCGGAGGGTGGCTAGCGGAGATACGCAGTATTTT
CAISESRRVASGDTQYF
>-|TRBV19|-|TRBJ1-2
TGTGCCAGTAGCCCCCCGACAGGTCTGCGTGGCTACACCTTC
CASSPPTGLRGYTF
>-|TRBV19|-|TRBJ1-5
TGTGCCAGTAGTATAGGGTCAGGTCAGCCCCAGCATTTT
CASSIGSGQPQHF
>-|TRBV19|-|TRBJ2-1
TGTGCCAGTAGTATAGCGAGTTTTCCCTACAATGAGCAGTTCTTC
CASSIASFPYNEQFF
>-|TRBV5-4|TRBD1|TRBJ1-1
TGTGCCAGCACCCCGAGAGGGGCGGGACAGGGTTTCACTGAAGCTTTCTTT
CASTPRGAGQGFTEAFF
>-|TRBV9|-|TRBJ2-5
TGTGCCAGCAGCGTAGGCCTAGCAAGGGAGACCCAGTACTTC
CASSVGLARETQYF
>-|TRBV5-1|TRBD1|TRBJ1-6
TGCGCCAGCAGCCCCTCCGGGACAGGGGTCTCACCCCTCCACTTT
CASSPSGTGVSPLHF
>few|TRBV21-1|-|TRBJ2-3
TGTGCCAGCAGCTCACCGGGACAGGCGGGCGATACGCAGTATTTT
CASSSPGQAGDTQYF
>-|TRBV18|-|TRBJ1-6
TGTGCCAGCTCACGAGACAAGGGCAGGATTTACTCACCCCTCCACTTT
CASSRDKGRIYSPLHF
>-|TRBV28|-|TRBJ2-3
TGTGCCAGTCGCGGGACGTTTAGCACAGATACGCAGTATTTT
CASRGTFSTDTQYF
>-|TRBV10-3|-|TRBJ1-5
TGTGCCATCAGTCGCGGTAGCAATCAGCCCCAGCATTTT
CAISRGSNQPQHF
>-|TRBV6-5|TRBD1|TRBJ1-1
TGTGCCAGCAGTTCCACCGGGACAGGGACCAATGAAGCTTTCTTT
CASSSTGTGTNEAFF
>-|TRBV4-1|-|TRBJ2-3
TGCGCCAGCAGCCTGAGGACCGGAGATGTGCAGTATTTT
CASSLRTGDVQYF
>-|TRBV13|-|TRBJ2-7
TGTGCCAGCAGCGCGGGACGGTCCTACGAGCAGTACTTC
CASSAGRSYEQYF
>-|TRBV27|TRBD2|TRBJ2-3
TGTGCCAGCAGTTCCTTGGGGGAGCGGGGGGGCGCAGATACGCAGTATTTT
CASSSLGERGGADTQYF
>-|TRBV5-5|-|TRBJ2-2
TGTGCCAGCAGCTGGACTGAGGTGCTCACCGGGGAGCTGTTTTTT
CASSWTEVLTGELFF
>-|TRBV6-5|-|TRBJ1-3
TGTGCCAGCAGTTCGACGCCGGGCGCTGGAAACACCATATATTTT
CASSSTPGAGNTIYF
>-|TRBV23-1|-|TRBJ1-3
TGCGCCAGCAGTCATTCGCCGGGGGACTCCCGCCACTCTGGAAACACCATATATTTT
CASSHSPGDSRHSGNTIYF
>once|TRBV7-8|-|TRBJ1-2
TGTGCCAGCAGCTTAGTCCAGCGGGGATCGGTTGGCTACACCTTC
CASSLVQRGSVGYTF
>-|TRBV6-5|-|TRBJ2-1
TGTGCCAGCACTCCCACTTCAACCGGGCGTCGAGAGCAGTTCTTC
CASTPTSTGRREQFF
>once|TRBV11-2|-|TRBJ2-2
TGTGCCAGCAGCTTAGCGCAGTTGAACACCGGGGAGCTGTTTTTT
CASSLAQLNTGELFF
>-|TRBV6-5|-|TRBJ2-7
TGTGCCAGCAGTTCTCCTGTCCTATACGAGCAGTACTTC
CASSSPVLYEQYF